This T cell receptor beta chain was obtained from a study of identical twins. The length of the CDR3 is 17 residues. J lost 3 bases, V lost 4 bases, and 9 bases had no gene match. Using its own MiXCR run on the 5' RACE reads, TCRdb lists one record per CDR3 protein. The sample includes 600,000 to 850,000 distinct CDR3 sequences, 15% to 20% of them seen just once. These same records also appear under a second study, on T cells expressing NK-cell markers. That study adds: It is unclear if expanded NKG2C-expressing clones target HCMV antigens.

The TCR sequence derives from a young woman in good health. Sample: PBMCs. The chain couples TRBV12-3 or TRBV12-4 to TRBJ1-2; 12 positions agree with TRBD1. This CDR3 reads CASSSGTGGGRYYGYTF. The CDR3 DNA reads TGTGCCAGCAGTTCCGGGACAGGGGGCGGTCGGTACTATGGCTACACCTTC.